The next 23 T cell receptor beta chains were all read from a single sample in a study of metastatic and nonmetastatic thyroid tumors. TCRdb reassembled clones from the PCR reads with MiXCR. The table includes 15,000 to 20,000 clones, roughly a fifth detected once. Nobody among the patients had been given any treatment before thyroid surgery. The sample taken for sequencing was adjacent normal tissue. These receptors were collected from a female donor with papillary thyroid cancer or a benign thyroid nodule (not recorded which). Some clones in this sample may be carry-over from other donors' samples.

The chain employs TRBV7-8 and TRBJ1-5; D is ambiguous. The germline gives CDR1 SGHVS, CDR2 FQNEAQ. This CDR3 region has 14 residues. V lost 5 bases, J lost 1 base, and 9 bases lay in between. The CDR3 protein is CASSPYSSNQPQHF. CDR3 nucleotide sequence: TGTGCCAGCAGCCCCTATTCGAGCAATCAGCCCCAGCATTTT.

This clone was picked up many times. The rearrangement joins TRBV3-1 to TRBJ2-1; 8 positions match TRBD2. There are 15 residues in the CDR3. Germline values: CDR1 LGHDT, CDR2 YNNKEL (reference sequence). With V trimmed by 1 base and J by 7 bases, 6 bases remained unmatched. CDR3 DNA sequence: TGTGCCAGCAGCCAAGCGGGAGGGCCATGGAATGAGCAGTTCTTC. Translating it yields CASSQAGGPWNEQFF.

The chain has TRBV28 and TRBJ1-5; D gene unclear. Germline loops: CDR1 MDHEN, CDR2 SYDVKM. With 10 bases removed from V and 2 bases from J, the gap between germline ends came to 12 bases. CDR3 size: 13 residues. This chain's CDR3 is CATDIDGNQPQHF. The DNA of the CDR3 is TGTGCCACCGACATTGATGGCAATCAGCCCCAGCATTTT.

This clone is deemed large. The chain combines TRBV20-1 with TRBJ2-3; 12 bases match TRBD2. The CDR3 is 16 amino acids. Per the germline V gene, CDR1 is DFQATT and CDR2 is SNEGSKA (reference sequence). The trim removed 3 bases at V and 2 bases at J, leaving 6 bases unmatched. CDR3 in amino acids: CSASARLAGDTDTQYF. CDR3 bases: TGCAGTGCTAGCGCTAGACTAGCGGGAGACACAGATACGCAGTATTTT.

The CDR3 DNA follows: TGTGCCAGCAGTTACTCTCTAACAGGGGGCGAGCAGTACTTC. It codes for CASSYSLTGGEQYF. The chain couples TRBV6-5 to TRBJ2-7; 8 nucleotides line up with TRBD1. The germline CDR1 and CDR2 sequences are MNHEY and SVGAGI. J gave up 6 bases and V 0 bases, and 4 bases lay outside the gene matches. The CDR3 totals 14 residues.

The chain recombines TRBV20-1 with TRBJ1-1; D is unclear. Trimming left V 3 bases short and J 1 base short, with 6 bases between. Germline loops: CDR1 DFQATT, CDR2 SNEGSKA (reference sequence). This CDR3 contains 12 residues. CDR3 nucleotide sequence: TGCAGTGCTAGTGAGCCGAACACTGAAGCTTTCTTT. Encoded protein: CSASEPNTEAFF.

This clone turned up a few times. This sequence joins TRBV27 and TRBJ2-6; D may correspond to TRBD1 or TRBD2 (6 bases each). Germline V CDR1 and CDR2: MNHEY, SMNVEV (reference sequence). The CDR3 consists of 16 residues. Trimming stripped 5 bases from V and 2 bases from J, with 13 bases between. The CDR3 spells CASSPHREAGANVLTF. The CDR3 DNA is TGTGCCAGCAGTCCACACAGGGAGGCTGGGGCCAACGTCCTGACTTTC.

With regard to this clone: Germline and junction disagree at one end, which may indicate a read error. The chain joins TRBV7-2 to TRBJ2-7, with D possibly being TRBD2 (6 bases). The V gene's germline CDR1 is SGHTA and CDR2 FQGNSA. The CDR3 covers 13 residues. The CDR3 DNA reads TGTGCCAGCAGCAACGGGCCAAACCGGGAGCAGTACTTT. It is translated as CASSNGPNREQYF.

In this sample, this clone turned up a few times. This chain connects TRBV5-1 to TRBJ1-1; D unclear. The CDR3 has 14 amino acids. The V gene lost 0 bases and the J gene lost 1 base, with 7 bases spanning the gap. CDR1 and CDR2 (germline): SGHRS, YFSETQ. Here the CDR3 reads CASSLGAGNTEAFF. CDR3 in DNA: TGCGCCAGCAGCTTGGGAGCCGGGAACACTGAAGCTTTCTTT.

The chain employs TRBV7-6 and TRBJ2-3; 9 bases map to TRBD2. V lost 3 bases to trimming and J lost 4 bases; unmatched junction nucleotides: 11. Per the germline V gene, CDR1 is SGHVS and CDR2 is FNYEAQ. CDR3 length equals 17 residues. The CDR3 is CASSFLAGEIGADTQYF. CDR3 sequence (DNA): TGTGCCAGCAGCTTCTTAGCGGGAGAGATAGGGGCAGATACGCAGTATTTT.

This chain uses TRBV6-6 with TRBJ1-1; 9 nucleotides align to TRBD1. The V and J ends lost 0 bases and 4 bases, in that order; junction bases with no gene match: 0. Germline V CDR1 and CDR2: MNHNY, SVGAGI (reference sequence). The CDR3 length is 14 residues. In DNA form, the CDR3 reads TGTGCCAGCAGTTACTCGACAGGGGGCACTGAAGCTTTCTTT. Translating it yields CASSYSTGGTEAFF.

The gene calls are TRBV30 and TRBJ2-7; D may match TRBD1 or TRBD2 (5 bases each). The length of the CDR3 is 18 residues. The germline V gene encodes CDR1 GTSNPN and CDR2 SVGIG (reference sequence). V lost 0 bases and J lost 0, with 21 bases in between. CDR3 protein: CAWSVGLVSGPNSYEQYF. The CDR3 DNA reads as TGTGCCTGGAGTGTTGGTCTCGTTTCGGGGCCCAACTCCTACGAGCAGTACTTC.

The chain carries TRBV9 and TRBJ1-3; D gene unclear. The V and J ends lost 0 bases and 0 bases respectively, with 10 bases between them. Germline CDR1 is SGDLS and CDR2 is YYNGEE. The CDR3 length is 16 residues. CDR3 DNA: TGTGCCAGCAGCGTAGGTGTCTCGTACTCTGGAAACACCATATATTTT. It specifies CASSVGVSYSGNTIYF.

This chain links TRBV20-1 with TRBJ2-7; D is ambiguous. Trimming removed 6 bases from V and 2 bases from J, with 17 bases in between. The germline V gene encodes CDR1 DFQATT and CDR2 SNEGSKA (reference sequence). This CDR3 spans 14 amino acids. The CDR3 DNA reads as TGCAGTGCCCTCGATCACCTCAATACCTACGAGCAGTACTTC. Protein product: CSALDHLNTYEQYF.

The gene calls are TRBV12-3 or TRBV12-4 and TRBJ2-3; 13 bases match TRBD2. The CDR3 has 15 residues. Losses at the gene ends were 3 bases for V and 4 bases for J; bases not matched to a gene: 1. Written as DNA, the CDR3 is TGTGCCAGCAGTTTGGGACTAGCGGGATCAGATACGCAGTATTTT. Its protein product is CASSLGLAGSDTQYF.

The genes are TRBV6-1 and TRBJ1-5; 9 nucleotides agree with TRBD1. CDR1 and CDR2 from the germline V gene are MNHNS and SASEGT. The V gene end was trimmed by 2 bases and the J gene end by 7 bases; junction bases not matched to a gene: 6. This CDR3 spans 15 amino acids. CDR3 sequence: CASSESGTGYQPQHF. CDR3 sequence (DNA): TGTGCCAGCAGTGAATCCGGGACAGGGTACCAGCCCCAGCATTTT.

J is TRBJ2-7 and V is TRBV5-1; TRBD1 agrees at 7 bases. J gave up 0 bases and V 0 bases, and 0 bases lay outside the gene matches. The germline V gene encodes CDR1 SGHRS and CDR2 YFSETQ. The CDR3 consists of 14 residues. CDR3 bases: TGCGCCAGCAGCTTGGGACAGGGCTCCTACGAGCAGTACTTC. The encoded protein is CASSLGQGSYEQYF.

This chain links TRBV19 with TRBJ1-4; D unclear. Trimming removed 2 bases at V and 5 bases at J, with 9 bases between. The CDR3 extends over 14 amino acids. Germline loops: CDR1 LNHDA, CDR2 SQIVND (reference sequence). Written as DNA, the CDR3 is TGTGCCAGTAGTATACGTACCGAGAATGAAAAACTGTTTTTT. Encoded protein: CASSIRTENEKLFF.

The rearrangement links TRBV27 to TRBJ2-7, with D perhaps TRBD1 (5 bases). Germline CDR1 reads MNHEY; CDR2 reads SMNVEV (reference sequence). V lost 2 bases and J 3 bases, leaving 20 bases between the germline ends. The CDR3 totals 17 residues. The DNA for the CDR3 is TGTGCCAGCAGTTTACCAACCATTCTTCATACAGGCTACGAGCAGTACTTC. Protein product: CASSLPTILHTGYEQYF.

Only a few counts were recorded for this clone. The chain combines TRBV19 with TRBJ1-1; unclear D gene. Germline CDR1 is LNHDA and CDR2 is SQIVND (reference sequence). V lost 6 bases to trimming and J lost 1 base, with 15 bases between them. This CDR3 comprises 15 residues. This chain's CDR3 is CASSPGRGANTEAFF. The CDR3 nucleotides are TGTGCCAGTAGCCCCGGACGGGGAGCGAACACTGAAGCTTTCTTT.

This clone was observed once. A junction boundary mismatches the germline segment, possibly from a read error. The rearrangement uses TRBV6-2 or TRBV6-3 and TRBJ2-5; D remains ambiguous. CDR1 is MNHEY and CDR2 is SVGEGT in the germline V gene. The CDR3 contains 16 residues. DNA for the CDR3: TGTGCCAGCAGTTACGACCCCAACTCAGCGCAAGAGACCAAGTACTTC. The encoded protein is CASSYDPNSAQETKYF.

The chain combines TRBV5-4 with TRBJ1-2; no clear D gene. The CDR3 is made up of 15 amino acids. Trimming shortened V by 0 bases and J by 0 bases, and 9 bases separated the two germline ends. Germline CDR1 and CDR2: SGHNT and YYREEE (reference sequence). The CDR3 region has the DNA TGTGCCAGCAGCTTGGATGGTGCCCCTAACTATGGCTACACCTTC. Translated: CASSLDGAPNYGYTF.

This clone was observed a handful of times. J is TRBJ2-1 and V is TRBV19, with 7 bases identical to TRBD1. V dropped 6 bases and J dropped 2; count of bases not matched to a gene: 1. Germline CDR1 reads LNHDA; CDR2 reads SQIVND (reference sequence). This CDR3 has 13 amino acids. The CDR3 DNA reads TGTGCCAGTAGCCAGGGGGCCTACAATGAGCAGTTCTTC. Translation gives CASSQGAYNEQFF.